The clone carrying this TCR beta chain was counted a few times. What it binds is unknown. Trimming removed 5 bases from V and 3 bases from J, with 20 bases in between. The CDR3 extends over 16 amino acids. CDR1 and CDR2 (germline): SGHVS, FNYEAQ. A single-stranded UMI oligo with SP2 sequence was ligated to cDNA 3' ends. First-round PCR used four to five cycles and beta primers RC1.1 and RC1.2 covering TRBC1 and TRBC2. TCRdb used MiXCR to reprocess the UMI-ligation and nested PCR reads, holding one entry per CDR3 protein. Of 40,000 to 50,000 distinct CDR3 sequences in the sample, about a sixth were seen once. The sample comes from a study of quantifying T cell responses using KT2 cells. On the study more broadly: cDNA was made from DNase-treated RNA using alpha and beta constant primers.

Study-wide results and limits: At about one KT2 cell per 100,000 PBMC, KT2 sequences were still detected.

Fixed numbers of PBMC received varying amounts of KT2 cells. The chain employs TRBV7-6 and TRBJ2-7; D not certain. The TCR comes from a human donor. The sequenced sample was PBMCs spiked with cells of the T cell clone KT2. CDR3 region: CASSPRVVGSHYEQYF. CDR3 in DNA: TGTGCCAGCAGCCCTAGGGTTGTTGGCAGTCACTACGAGCAGTACTTC.